A single sample is the source of the 24 T cell receptor beta chains below, sequenced in a study of blood T cells in healthy people across ages (dated by TCRdb to between 2015 and 2017). The library was generated by 5' RACE. Sequencing instrument: Illumina HiSeq 2500. A second PCR of about 7 to 12 cycles was performed with a sample-barcoded 5' primer and a J-beta primer mix. TCRdb reworked the public reads: Q25 trimming with fastp, MiXCR clone assembly, productive beta chains retained. Rows are combined by CDR3 protein, so each entry shows the most common genes and DNA. This sample comprises 850,000 to 1,000,000 distinct CDR3 sequences, roughly 51% of them detected only once. Around a fifth of the sample is in the top ten clones. Sequencing used blood. These TCRs come from an older woman in good health.

The chain combines TRBV11-2 with TRBJ1-3; perhaps TRBD1 as D (5 bases). The CDR3 runs 15 residues. Trimming shortened V by 0 bases and J by 5 bases, and 11 bases separated the two germline ends. Germline values: CDR1 SGHAT, CDR2 FQNNGV. This chain's CDR3 is CASSLDPGRRNTIYF. CDR3 nucleotide sequence: TGTGCCAGCAGCTTAGACCCAGGGAGAAGAAACACCATATATTTT.

The CDR3 bases are TGCGCCAGCAGCTTAGGGACAGCCTCCCCCGGGGAGCTGTTTTTT. This translates into CASSLGTASPGELFF. J is TRBJ2-2 and V is TRBV5-1; 7 nucleotides agree with TRBD1. CDR1 SGHRS and CDR2 YFSETQ come from the germline V gene. The CDR3 length is 15 residues. Trimming took 2 bases from V and 6 from J; bases not matched to a gene: 7.

The chain links TRBV12-3 or TRBV12-4 to TRBJ2-5; TRBD1 might be the D (5 bases). Trimming removed 3 bases at V and 3 bases at J, with 14 bases between. CDR3 length: 15 residues. Here the CDR3 DNA reads TGTGCCAGCAGTTTCTATAGGTTGACAGAAGAGACCCAGTACTTC. Translation gives CASSFYRLTEETQYF.

This clonotype was counted a few times. The J gene is TRBJ1-1, the V gene TRBV6-5, with a possible D match to TRBD1 (5 bases). CDR1 and CDR2 from the germline V gene are MNHEY and SVGAGI. CDR3 length equals 13 residues. Deletions cut 0 bases from V and 10 bases from J, with 12 bases between. For the CDR3, the DNA is TGTGCCAGCAGTTACTCCTGGCAGGGAGCAGCTTTCTTT. It is translated as CASSYSWQGAAFF.

V is TRBV3-1 and J is TRBJ2-7, with D possibly TRBD1 on 5 matching bases. CDR3 length: 13 amino acids. Germline V gene data show CDR1 as LGHDT and CDR2 as YNNKEL (reference sequence). V lost 4 bases to trimming and J lost 1 base, with 8 bases between them. The CDR3 DNA is TGTGCCAGCAGCCGACAGCCTTCCTACGAGCAGTACTTC. It specifies CASSRQPSYEQYF.

V is TRBV27 and J is TRBJ1-6; a possible D gene is TRBD1 (5 bases). This CDR3 is built from 16 residues. Germline loops: CDR1 MNHEY, CDR2 SMNVEV (reference sequence). V was shortened by 2 bases and J by 6 bases, with 14 bases between the two germline ends. The CDR3 loop reads CASSLGGAGSNSPLHF. The DNA of the CDR3 is TGTGCCAGCAGTTTAGGTGGAGCAGGGAGTAATTCACCCCTCCACTTT.

This clonotype was counted a few times. The V and J genes are TRBV7-9 and TRBJ2-1; 7 bases are shared with TRBD2. The J segment lost 6 bases and the V segment lost 8 bases, leaving 4 bases of the junction unmatched. Germline V gene data show CDR1 as SEHNR and CDR2 as FQNEAQ (reference sequence). There are 12 residues in the CDR3. In DNA form, the CDR3 reads TGTGCCAGCGGGCGGGAGAGCAATGAGCAGTTCTTC. Translated: CASGRESNEQFF.

V is TRBV12-3 or TRBV12-4 and J is TRBJ2-6; a possible D gene is TRBD1 (6 bases). Trimming took 7 bases from V and 2 from J, leaving 27 bases between them. The CDR3 consists of 20 residues. CDR3 sequence (DNA): TGTGCCAGCAAATCTGAATGGGAACAGGGCGCCCTCCCTGGGGCCAACGTCCTGACTTTC. Translating gives CASKSEWEQGALPGANVLTF.

The chain recombines TRBV18 with TRBJ2-7; D ambiguous. Germline lookup yields CDR1 KGHSH and CDR2 LQKENI. V was shortened by 0 bases and J by 2 bases, with 14 bases between the two germline ends. This CDR3 is built from 16 residues. CDR3 DNA sequence: TGTGCCAGCTCACCACCGGTAACCTCTAGGGCCTACGAGCAGTACTTC. It codes for CASSPPVTSRAYEQYF.

The table lists this clonotype with a few counts. V usage is TRBV15 and J usage is TRBJ1-2; D is uncertain. From germline, CDR1 is LNHNV and CDR2 YYDKDF (reference sequence). The CDR3 has 14 residues. Trimming cost V 0 bases and J 4 bases, with 9 bases left between them. This CDR3 reads CATSRDLGSYGYTF. The CDR3 DNA is TGTGCCACCAGCAGAGATCTTGGGAGCTATGGCTACACCTTC. The entire variable domain, with the rest obtained from reference TRBV15 and TRBJ1-2, is as follows: DAMVIQNPRYQVTQFGKPVTLSCSQTLNHNVMYWYQQKSSQAPKLLFHYYDKDFNNEADTPDNFQSRRPNTSFCFLDIRSPGLGDTAMYLCATSRDLGSYGYTFGSGTRLTVV.

The chain links TRBV2 to TRBJ2-6; no definite D call. The CDR3 length is 15 residues. The germline V and J ends were trimmed by 2 bases and 2 bases, with 7 bases remaining between them. Per germline, CDR1 SNHLY and CDR2 FYNNEI. The CDR3 sequence: CASSEPRPGANVLTF. The DNA of the CDR3 is TGTGCCAGCAGTGAACCCCGTCCTGGGGCCAACGTCCTGACTTTC.

The chain carries TRBV7-2 and TRBJ2-3; D is possibly TRBD2 (6 bases). CDR1 and CDR2 (germline): SGHTA, FQGNSA. The V and J ends lost 2 bases and 2 bases respectively, with 11 bases between them. The CDR3 extends over 15 amino acids. CDR3: CASSLYGGTTDTQYF. The DNA of the CDR3 is TGTGCCAGCAGCTTATACGGCGGGACCACAGATACGCAGTATTTT.

In its sample, this clonotype was seen a few times. J is TRBJ2-5 and V is TRBV10-1; 10 nucleotides align to TRBD2. Germline CDR1 is WNHNN and CDR2 is SYGVQD (reference sequence). V shed 7 bases and J 2 bases; nucleotides not matched to a gene: 13. The CDR3 length is 17 residues. This chain's CDR3 is CASTESQGAGGQETQYF. The CDR3, as DNA: TGCGCCAGCACAGAATCGCAGGGAGCGGGAGGGCAAGAGACCCAGTACTTC.

The chain has TRBV12-3 or TRBV12-4 and TRBJ1-2; D unclear. The V and J ends lost 7 bases and 5 bases respectively, with 14 bases between them. This CDR3 contains 13 residues. CDR3 in amino acids: CASTQTDPYGYTF. The CDR3 bases are TGTGCCAGCACCCAGACGGACCCGTATGGCTACACCTTC.

CDR3 sequence: CASGRDRTYEQYF. Here the CDR3 DNA reads TGTGCCAGCGGCCGGGACAGGACCTACGAGCAGTACTTC. This chain uses TRBV6-5 with TRBJ2-5, with 8 bases identical to TRBD1. The last part of the DNA fits TRBJ2-7 better; the J call may be wrong. The CDR3 covers 13 residues. The germline CDR1 and CDR2 sequences are MNHEY and SVGAGI.

A single count supports this clonotype. The chain is built from TRBV2 and TRBJ1-6; no firm D call. The CDR3 extends over 15 amino acids. Germline values: CDR1 SNHLY, CDR2 FYNNEI. V was trimmed by 6 bases and J by 6 bases, leaving 15 bases between them. CDR3: CASSPPREFNSPLHF. The CDR3 DNA is TGTGCCAGCAGCCCCCCACGAGAATTTAATTCACCCCTCCACTTT.

This clonotype was observed a handful of times. This chain links TRBV28 with TRBJ2-3; 7 bases agree with TRBD2. Per germline, CDR1 MDHEN and CDR2 SYDVKM. The junction had 14 bases not matched to a gene; V was cut back by 3 bases and J by 2 bases. CDR3 length equals 18 residues. The chain's CDR3 is CASSFGGGVVKSTDTQYF. The CDR3 region has the DNA TGTGCCAGCAGTTTTGGGGGGGGTGTCGTGAAATCCACAGATACGCAGTATTTT. The variable domain in full, completed from reference TRBV28 and TRBJ2-3, reads DVKVTQSSRYLVKRTGEKVFLECVQDMDHENMFWYRQDPGLGLRLIYFSYDVKMKEKGDIPEGYSVSREKKERFSLILESASTNQTSMYLCASSFGGGVVKSTDTQYFGPGTRLTVL.

V usage is TRBV7-9 and J usage is TRBJ2-1, with a tentative D call TRBD2 (6 bases). Germline V gene sequence: CDR1 SEHNR, CDR2 FQNEAQ (reference sequence). V was pared by 0 bases and J by 1 base, with 10 bases between. The CDR3 loop spans 16 amino acids. The CDR3 DNA reads TGTGCCAGCAGCTTAGCCCCTAGCGTTTCCTACAATGAGCAGTTCTTC. This codes for CASSLAPSVSYNEQFF.

The chain is built from TRBV9 and TRBJ2-7; possible D gene TRBD1, 6 bases. V was pared by 3 bases and J by 3 bases, with 10 bases between. CDR1 and CDR2 (germline): SGDLS, YYNGEE. CDR3 length: 13 residues. CDR3 region: CASSELQGYEQYF. CDR3 DNA sequence: TGTGCCAGCAGCGAGCTACAGGGCTACGAGCAGTACTTC.

This clonotype has a handful of counts. CDR3 in amino acids: CASSSRTPAEQYF. In DNA, the CDR3 is TGTGCCAGCAGTTCACGGACTCCTGCCGAGCAGTACTTC. This sequence joins TRBV12-3 or TRBV12-4 and TRBJ2-7; D perhaps matches TRBD2 (5 bases). V dropped 4 bases and J dropped 6 bases, with 13 bases sitting between them. The CDR3 has 13 residues.

The table lists this clonotype with a few counts. This sequence joins TRBV7-3 and TRBJ2-6, with a tentative D call TRBD1 (5 bases). Trimming removed 8 bases from V and 0 bases from J, with 8 bases in between. In germline, CDR1 is SGHTA, CDR2 FQGTGA. CDR3 length equals 14 residues. The CDR3: CASGTGSGANVLTF. In DNA form, the CDR3 reads TGTGCCAGCGGAACAGGCTCTGGGGCCAACGTCCTGACTTTC.

The chain uses TRBV20-1 and TRBJ1-4; no reliable D call. CDR3 length: 13 amino acids. The V and J ends lost 0 bases and 6 bases respectively, with 8 bases between them. From germline, CDR1 is DFQATT and CDR2 SNEGSKA (reference sequence). The CDR3 reads CSARDGPDEKLFF. In DNA form, the CDR3 reads TGCAGTGCTAGAGATGGTCCAGATGAAAAACTGTTTTTT.

The genes are TRBV20-1 and TRBJ2-1, with D perhaps matching TRBD2 (5 bases). Trimming took 6 bases from V and 2 from J, leaving 11 bases between them. Germline V gives CDR1 DFQATT, CDR2 SNEGSKA (reference sequence). The CDR3 sequence is 13 residues long. CDR3 coding DNA: TGCAGTGCCCCCGAGGGCACCTACAATGAGCAGTTCTTC. Protein product: CSAPEGTYNEQFF.

The chain has TRBV12-3 or TRBV12-4 and TRBJ2-3; no firm D call. The CDR3 sequence is 11 residues long. V was pared by 2 bases and J by 10 bases, with 7 bases between. In DNA form, the CDR3 reads TGTGCCAGCAGTTTAACTTTGGCGCAGTATTTT. Amino acids: CASSLTLAQYF.